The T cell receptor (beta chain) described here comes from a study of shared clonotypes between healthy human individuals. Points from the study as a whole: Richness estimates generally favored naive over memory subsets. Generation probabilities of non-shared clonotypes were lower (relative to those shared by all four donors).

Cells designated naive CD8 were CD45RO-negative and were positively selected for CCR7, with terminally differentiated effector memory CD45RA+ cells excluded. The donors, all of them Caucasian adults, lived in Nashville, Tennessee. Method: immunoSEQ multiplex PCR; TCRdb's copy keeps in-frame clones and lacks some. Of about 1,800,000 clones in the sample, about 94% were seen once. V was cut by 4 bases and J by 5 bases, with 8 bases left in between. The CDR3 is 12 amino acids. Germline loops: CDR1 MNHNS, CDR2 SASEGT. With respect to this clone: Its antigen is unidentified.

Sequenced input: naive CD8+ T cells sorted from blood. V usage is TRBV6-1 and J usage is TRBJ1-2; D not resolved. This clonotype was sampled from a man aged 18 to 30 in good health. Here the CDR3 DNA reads TGTGCCAGCAGTGGGACGGAATATGGCTACACCTTC. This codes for CASSGTEYGYTF.